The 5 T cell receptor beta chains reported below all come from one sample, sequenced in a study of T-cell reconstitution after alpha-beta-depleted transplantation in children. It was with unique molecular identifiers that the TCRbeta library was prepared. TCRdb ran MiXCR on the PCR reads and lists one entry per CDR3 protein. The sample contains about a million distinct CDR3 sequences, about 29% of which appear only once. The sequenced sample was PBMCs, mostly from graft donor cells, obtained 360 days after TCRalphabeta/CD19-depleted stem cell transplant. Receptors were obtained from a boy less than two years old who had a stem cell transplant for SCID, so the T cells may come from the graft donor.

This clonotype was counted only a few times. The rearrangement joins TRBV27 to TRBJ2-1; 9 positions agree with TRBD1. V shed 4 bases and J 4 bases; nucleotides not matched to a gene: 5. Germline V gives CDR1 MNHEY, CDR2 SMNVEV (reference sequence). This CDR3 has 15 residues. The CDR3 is CASSSGTGFYNEQFF. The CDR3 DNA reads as TGTGCCAGCAGTTCAGGGACAGGGTTTTACAATGAGCAGTTCTTC.

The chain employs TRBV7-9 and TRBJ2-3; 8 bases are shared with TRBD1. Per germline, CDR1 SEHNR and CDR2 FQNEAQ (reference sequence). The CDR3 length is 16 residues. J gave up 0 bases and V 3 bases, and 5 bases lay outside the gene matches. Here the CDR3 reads CASSFRWTGSTDTQYF. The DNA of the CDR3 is TGTGCCAGCAGCTTCCGGTGGACAGGGAGCACAGATACGCAGTATTTT.

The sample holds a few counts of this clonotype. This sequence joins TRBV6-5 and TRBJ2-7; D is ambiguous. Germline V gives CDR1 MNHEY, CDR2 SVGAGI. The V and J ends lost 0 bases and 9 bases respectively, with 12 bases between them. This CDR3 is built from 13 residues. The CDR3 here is CASSYSVRSGQYF. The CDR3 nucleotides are TGTGCCAGCAGTTACTCGGTTCGTTCCGGGCAGTACTTC.

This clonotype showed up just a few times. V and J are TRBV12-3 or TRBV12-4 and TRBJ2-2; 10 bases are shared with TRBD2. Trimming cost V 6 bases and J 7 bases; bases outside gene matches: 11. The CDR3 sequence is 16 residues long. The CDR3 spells CASSPRASGGGGELFF. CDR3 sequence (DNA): TGTGCCAGCAGCCCGCGTGCTAGCGGGGGAGGCGGGGAGCTGTTTTTT.

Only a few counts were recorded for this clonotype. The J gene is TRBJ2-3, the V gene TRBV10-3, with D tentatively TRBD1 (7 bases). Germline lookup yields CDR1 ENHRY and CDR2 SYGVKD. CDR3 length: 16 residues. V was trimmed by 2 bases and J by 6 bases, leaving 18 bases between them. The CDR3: CAISETDRETGDTQYF. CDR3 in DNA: TGTGCCATCAGTGAGACGGACCGGGAGACAGGGGATACGCAGTATTTT.